This entry features one T cell receptor beta chain sequence. Original handling: Estimation of nucleated cell counts was performed using reference gene primer amplification. Profiling relied on immunoSEQ multiplex PCR, and the TCRdb table lists in-frame clones only, not all of them. V, J and clone size are those of that table, while D and trimming were read from the DNA. The data show 270,000 or so clones, with over 85% seen just once and around 10% held by the top ten. This sample is part of a study of blood T cell repertoires in COVID-19. Study at large: Nucleic acid was either cDNA or gDNA, and it came from T cells, B-cell-depleted T cells, or PBMCs.

Patients of the Seattle cohort, enrolled during active infection, were followed longitudinally. CDR3 length: 15 amino acids. The ends were cut back, 3 bases at V and 4 bases at J, with 15 bases in the middle. CDR1 and CDR2 from the germline V gene are KGHSH and LQKENI. The receptor was isolated from a woman aged 25 to 39 with COVID-19, enrolled during active disease. The sequencing input was peripheral blood. The rearrangement links TRBV18 to TRBJ1-2, with D possibly TRBD1 on 5 matching bases. Written as DNA, the CDR3 is TGTGCCAGCTCACCCGGGGGACTTGTAAGCTATGGCTACACCTTC. It encodes CASSPGGLVSYGYTF.